Listed here are 17 T cell receptor beta chains from one sample, sequenced in a study of T-cell memory formation after mild COVID-19. Each CDR3 protein is one row after TCRdb ran MiXCR on the 5' RACE reads. The table includes under 35,000 distinct CDR3 sequences, around 21% detected once. Sequencing was done on a sample of PBMCs or a T cell subset sorted from them (not recorded which). These receptors were taken from an adult who had mild COVID-19 (a few samples of this study predate the infection). Cell type and time point are not known.

In DNA, the CDR3 is TGTGCCAGCAGCTTCGACTCTGGGCCCGGGGGGCAGTTCTTC. Protein product: CASSFDSGPGGQFF. The chain is built from TRBV11-3 and TRBJ2-1; maybe TRBD2 (6 bases). The CDR3 has 14 residues. V gave up 3 bases and J gave up 12 bases, with 18 bases separating them. Germline V lookup: CDR1 SGHNT, CDR2 YENEEA.

The J gene is TRBJ2-5, the V gene TRBV3-1; 7 bases fit TRBD1. With V trimmed by 5 bases and J by 2 bases, 11 bases remained unmatched. Germline CDR1 reads LGHDT; CDR2 reads YNNKEL (reference sequence). This CDR3 has 16 amino acids. As DNA, the CDR3 is TGTGCCAGCAGCACAAGGGGGCAGGGAATACAAGAGACCCAGTACTTC. Amino acids: CASSTRGQGIQETQYF.

The chain couples TRBV4-3 to TRBJ2-1, with 9 bases fitting TRBD2. Unmatched junction bases numbered 12, after V lost 3 bases and J lost 9 bases. Germline V gene sequence: CDR1 LGHNA, CDR2 YSLEER. The CDR3 covers 16 residues. The CDR3 DNA reads as TGCGCCAGCAGCCACGGGGGACTAGCTGGGAAGGGTGAGCAGTTCTTC. Amino acids: CASSHGGLAGKGEQFF.

Ten or more counts support this clonotype. The rearrangement links TRBV5-1 to TRBJ2-5, with TRBD2 identical over 11 bases. Looked up from germline, CDR1 is SGHRS and CDR2 is YFSETQ. This CDR3 region has 16 residues. Trimming took 6 bases from V and 5 from J; bases not matched to a gene: 12. CDR3: CASKPSISGGAETQYF. The CDR3 DNA reads as TGCGCCAGCAAACCCTCCATTAGCGGGGGGGCGGAGACCCAGTACTTC.

In this sample, this clonotype turned up many times. The V and J genes are TRBV4-1 and TRBJ2-7; 10 bases are a match to TRBD2. CDR3 size: 16 residues. V lost 0 bases to trimming and J lost 4 bases; unmatched junction nucleotides: 6. Germline CDR1 MGHRA, CDR2 YSYEKL. CDR3 coding DNA: TGCGCCAGCAGCCAAGATCTTGGTAGCGGGGGGTACGAGCAGTACTTC. This sequence encodes CASSQDLGSGGYEQYF.

This clonotype was counted many times. This chain uses TRBV20-1 with TRBJ2-1; D is unresolved. Trimming stripped 0 bases from V and 2 bases from J, with 14 bases between. Germline CDR1 DFQATT, CDR2 SNEGSKA (reference sequence). This CDR3 comprises 16 residues. As DNA, the CDR3 is TGCAGTGCTAGAGATCAGGTCAGAAATACCTACAATGAGCAGTTCTTC. This sequence encodes CSARDQVRNTYNEQFF.

This clonotype was seen at least ten times. The chain couples TRBV7-6 to TRBJ2-3; D gene unclear. V was trimmed by 5 bases and J by 4 bases, leaving 10 bases between them. In germline, CDR1 is SGHVS, CDR2 FNYEAQ. The CDR3 has 13 residues. For the CDR3, the DNA is TGTGCCAGCAGCGCTGGCGTTCCAGATACGCAGTATTTT. Its protein is CASSAGVPDTQYF.

This clonotype has just a few counts. The chain has TRBV6-6 and TRBJ1-1; the match to TRBD1 covers 11 bases. Germline CDR1 and CDR2: MNHNY and SVGAGI (reference sequence). The CDR3 contains 12 residues. With V trimmed by 6 bases and J by 11 bases, 5 bases remained unmatched. CDR3 protein: CASRGQGAGAFF. CDR3 nucleotides: TGTGCCAGCAGAGGACAGGGGGCCGGGGCTTTCTTT.

This clonotype appeared many times. The gene calls are TRBV3-1 and TRBJ2-3; TRBD1 agrees at 9 bases. Trimming removed 5 bases from V and 9 bases from J; junction bases left unmatched: 3. Per the germline V gene, CDR1 is LGHDT and CDR2 is YNNKEL (reference sequence). The CDR3 extends over 12 amino acids. The CDR3 here is CASSGDRGTQYF. DNA for the CDR3: TGTGCCAGCAGCGGAGACAGGGGGACGCAGTATTTT.

This clonotype was picked up a small number of times. CDR3 loop: CASRSGASTDTQYF. CDR3 bases: TGTGCCAGCAGGTCGGGGGCTAGCACAGATACGCAGTATTTT. V usage is TRBV3-1 and J usage is TRBJ2-3; the D gene could be TRBD1 or TRBD2 (6 bases each). The CDR3 contains 14 residues. Germline assignment: CDR1 LGHDT and CDR2 YNNKEL (reference sequence). Trimming took off 6 bases at V and 0 bases at J, with 10 bases between the two ends.

This clonotype was detected ten times or more. V usage is TRBV20-1 and J usage is TRBJ2-5; weak D call: TRBD2 (6 bases). The CDR3 spans 14 residues. Germline CDR1 DFQATT, CDR2 SNEGSKA (reference sequence). V was trimmed by 3 bases and J by 1 base, leaving 12 bases between them. The CDR3 reads CSASESGSQETQYF. The CDR3 bases are TGCAGTGCTAGTGAGAGCGGGTCCCAAGAGACCCAGTACTTC.

This clonotype was seen at least ten times. The V and J genes are TRBV4-2 and TRBJ1-3; D is perhaps TRBD1 (5 bases). The germline CDR1 and CDR2 sequences are LGHNA and YNFKEQ. The CDR3 has 18 residues. The V end was cut by 0 bases, the J end by 4 bases, with 19 bases between. The CDR3 DNA sequence: TGTGCCAGCAGCCAAGATATGTCGACCTCAGGGTTAGGAAACACCATATATTTT. Translating it yields CASSQDMSTSGLGNTIYF.

The CDR3 sequence: CSVERQEAGANVLTF. The DNA for the CDR3 is TGCAGCGTTGAAAGACAGGAGGCTGGGGCCAACGTCCTGACTTTC. The J gene is TRBJ2-6, the V gene TRBV29-1; the D gene is possibly TRBD1 (6 bases). The V and J ends lost 2 bases and 2 bases respectively, with 10 bases between them. Per germline, CDR1 SQVTM and CDR2 ANQGSEA. The CDR3 has 15 amino acids.

This clonotype was detected many times. This chain links TRBV29-1 with TRBJ2-7; D not resolved. Germline CDR1 SQVTM, CDR2 ANQGSEA. Trimming took 6 bases from V and 2 from J, leaving 8 bases between them. This CDR3 has 11 residues. The CDR3 here is CSVGDPYEQYF. CDR3 coding DNA: TGCAGCGTAGGAGATCCCTACGAGCAGTACTTC.

This clonotype showed up many times. This chain connects TRBV5-4 to TRBJ2-1; D may be TRBD2 (6 bases). Per germline, CDR1 SGHNT and CDR2 YYREEE (reference sequence). V lost 4 bases to trimming and J lost 7 bases, with 24 bases between them. The CDR3 consists of 17 residues. The CDR3 DNA follows: TGTGCCAGCAGCCGCTCTCATGAGGGAGGTTCGGTAAATGAGCAGTTCTTC. As protein: CASSRSHEGGSVNEQFF. Complete variable domain (other parts from reference TRBV5-4 and TRBJ2-1): ETGVTQSPTHLIKTRGQQVTLRCSSQSGHNTVSWYQQALGQGPQFIFQYYREEENGRGNFPPRFSGLQFPNYSSELNVNALELDDSALYLCASSRSHEGGSVNEQFFGPGTRLTVL.

The chain employs TRBV12-3 or TRBV12-4 and TRBJ2-1; 8 nucleotides line up with TRBD1. The CDR3 is 14 residues long. Unmatched junction bases numbered 6, after V lost 4 bases and J lost 7 bases. The DNA of the CDR3 is TGTGCCAGCAGTTCAGGGGGCAGGAGGAATGAGCAGTTCTTC. Protein: CASSSGGRRNEQFF.

This clonotype was seen repeatedly, ten times or more. The rearrangement joins TRBV19 to TRBJ2-2; D perhaps matches TRBD1 (5 bases). The V gene lost 7 bases and the J gene lost 1 base, with 7 bases spanning the gap. Germline-derived CDR1 and CDR2 are LNHDA and SQIVND (reference sequence). The CDR3 spans 13 residues. The CDR3 loop is CASTQGNTGELFF. The CDR3 DNA follows: TGTGCCAGTACTCAGGGGAACACCGGGGAGCTGTTTTTT.